This section outlines one T cell receptor (beta chain) sequence together with its context. This sample was included in a study of shared clonotypes between healthy human individuals. The method was immunoSEQ multiplex PCR; TCRdb's version includes in-frame clones alone and lacks a portion of them. Counted here are over 1.5 million clones, 98% occurring once; the ten biggest clones make up less than 0.55%. Looked up from germline, CDR1 is SGHNT and CDR2 is YYREEE (reference sequence). This CDR3 spans 13 amino acids. Trimming at V came to 4 bases and at J to 3 bases, leaving 2 bases not matched to a gene.

Sequenced input: naive CD4+ T cells sorted from blood. Subset denoted: CD45RA+ positively selected. This TCR was sampled from a man aged 30 to 45 in good health. The rearrangement uses TRBV5-4 and TRBJ1-1; 8 nucleotides agree with TRBD1. CDR3 loop: CASSLDRDTEAFF. The CDR3 DNA sequence: TGTGCCAGCAGCCTGGACAGGGACACTGAAGCTTTCTTT. The entire variable domain, with the rest obtained from reference TRBV5-4 and TRBJ1-1, is as follows: ETGVTQSPTHLIKTRGQQVTLRCSSQSGHNTVSWYQQALGQGPQFIFQYYREEENGRGNFPPRFSGLQFPNYSSELNVNALELDDSALYLCASSLDRDTEAFFGQGTRLTVV.